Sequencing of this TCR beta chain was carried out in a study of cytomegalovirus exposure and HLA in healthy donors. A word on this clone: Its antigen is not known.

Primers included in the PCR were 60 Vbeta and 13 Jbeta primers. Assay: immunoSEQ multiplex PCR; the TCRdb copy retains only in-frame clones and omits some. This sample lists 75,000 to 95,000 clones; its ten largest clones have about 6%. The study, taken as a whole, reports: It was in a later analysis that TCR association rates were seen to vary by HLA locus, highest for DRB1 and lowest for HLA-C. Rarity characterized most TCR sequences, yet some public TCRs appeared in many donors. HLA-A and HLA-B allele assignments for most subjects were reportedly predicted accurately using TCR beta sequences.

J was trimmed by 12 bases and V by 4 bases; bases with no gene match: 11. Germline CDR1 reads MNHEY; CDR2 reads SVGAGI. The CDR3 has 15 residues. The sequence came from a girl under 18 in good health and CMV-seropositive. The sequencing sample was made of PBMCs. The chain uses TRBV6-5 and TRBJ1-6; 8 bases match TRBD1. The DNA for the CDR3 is TGTGCCAGCAGTTCTATTACAGGGGGTTGGGAACCCCTCCACTTT. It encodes CASSSITGGWEPLHF.